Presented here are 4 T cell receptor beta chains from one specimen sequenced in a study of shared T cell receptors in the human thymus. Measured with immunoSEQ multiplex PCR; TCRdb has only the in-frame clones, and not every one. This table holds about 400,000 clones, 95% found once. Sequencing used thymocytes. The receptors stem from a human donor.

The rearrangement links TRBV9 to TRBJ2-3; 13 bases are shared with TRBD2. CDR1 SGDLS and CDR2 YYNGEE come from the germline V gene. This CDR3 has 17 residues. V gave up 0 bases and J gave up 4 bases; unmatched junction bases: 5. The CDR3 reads CASSVDGLAGVADTQYF. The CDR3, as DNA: TGTGCCAGCAGCGTAGACGGACTAGCGGGAGTAGCAGATACGCAGTATTTT.

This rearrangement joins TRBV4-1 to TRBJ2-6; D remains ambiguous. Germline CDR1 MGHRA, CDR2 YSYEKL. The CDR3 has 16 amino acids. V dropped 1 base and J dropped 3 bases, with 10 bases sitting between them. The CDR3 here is CASSQVSPSGANVLTF. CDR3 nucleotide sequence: TGCGCCAGCAGCCAAGTATCTCCCAGTGGGGCCAACGTCCTGACTTTC.

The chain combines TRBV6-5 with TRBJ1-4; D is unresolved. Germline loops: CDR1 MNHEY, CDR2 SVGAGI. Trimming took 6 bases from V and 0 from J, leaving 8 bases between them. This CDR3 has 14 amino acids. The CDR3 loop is CASRIITTNEKLFF. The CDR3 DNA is TGTGCCAGCAGGATAATTACAACTAATGAAAAACTGTTTTTT.

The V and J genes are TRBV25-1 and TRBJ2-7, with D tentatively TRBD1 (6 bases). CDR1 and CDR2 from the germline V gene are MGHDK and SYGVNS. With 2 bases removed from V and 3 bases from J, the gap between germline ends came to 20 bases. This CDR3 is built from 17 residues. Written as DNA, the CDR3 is TGTGCCAGCAGTGAACGAAGAGGGGGACGATCGATCTACGAGCAGTACTTC. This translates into CASSERRGGRSIYEQYF.